These 25 T cell receptor beta chains originate from one sample sequenced in a study of Ad26.COV2.S vaccination and SARS-CoV-2 variants (dated by TCRdb to the early 2020s). The treatment or condition label on this specimen signifies: about 20 received Ad26.COV2.S at low or high dose, single or two shots; about 5 received placebo; per-sample allocation not given. Repertoires of vaccine and placebo recipients were sequenced from samples collected on day 63 after the first injection. Libraries came from the immunoSEQ multiplex PCR assay. Drawn from immuneACCESS, this table holds only the in-frame rearrangements with V and J called that TCRdb kept. Clones are partly lost; checked studies trace under half to an unresolved V gene and leave the rest unexplained. In this sample the table shows approximately 500,000 clones, roughly 87% of which occur a single time. 10% to 15% of the sample is held by the ten biggest clonotypes.

The sequencing used peripheral blood, collected in a trial of Ad26.COV2.S vaccine versus placebo. The receptor source for this set is a person between 18 and 65 years old who received the Ad26.COV2.S COVID-19 vaccine or a placebo.

The V call is TRBV4-2, the J call TRBJ1-4, with D maybe TRBD1 (5 bases). The germline V gene has CDR1 LGHNA and CDR2 YNFKEQ. The V gene lost 1 base and the J gene lost 0 bases, with 12 bases spanning the gap. The CDR3 covers 17 residues. The CDR3 reads CASSQGRAGATNEKLFF. The CDR3 DNA sequence: TGTGCCAGCAGCCAAGGGCGGGCGGGGGCAACTAATGAAAAACTGTTTTTT.

The gene calls are TRBV18 and TRBJ1-1; D is unclear. V lost 5 bases and J lost 3, with 16 bases in between. Per the germline V gene, CDR1 is KGHSH and CDR2 is LQKENI. There are 15 residues in the CDR3. CDR3 region: CASSSSGIGDTEAFF. DNA of the CDR3: TGTGCCAGCTCATCTTCCGGGATAGGAGACACTGAAGCTTTCTTT.

The J gene is TRBJ2-7, the V gene TRBV5-1, with 7 positions matching TRBD2. Germline V gives CDR1 SGHRS, CDR2 YFSETQ. Trimming at V came to 4 bases and at J to 6 bases, leaving 7 bases not matched to a gene. This CDR3 has 13 amino acids. CDR3 loop: CASSISGGGEQYF. The DNA for the CDR3 is TGCGCCAGCAGCATCTCGGGGGGTGGCGAGCAGTACTTC.

The gene calls are TRBV15 and TRBJ2-2, with D possibly matching TRBD2 (6 bases). CDR1 is LNHNV, CDR2 YYDKDF, per germline (reference sequence). This CDR3 is 15 amino acids long. Trimming pared 0 bases from V and 5 bases from J, leaving 10 bases between. The CDR3 region is CATSRDRGVTGELFF. The CDR3, as DNA: TGTGCCACCAGCAGAGATCGCGGGGTAACCGGGGAGCTGTTTTTT.

This clone showed up just a few times. The rearrangement joins TRBV7-9 to TRBJ2-7, with no clear D. V lost 5 bases, J lost 2 bases, and 16 bases lay in between. This CDR3 spans 15 amino acids. CDR1 is SEHNR and CDR2 is FQNEAQ in the germline V gene (reference sequence). The CDR3 nucleotides read TGTGCCAGCAGCCTGCTCATCGGCGTCACCTACGAGCAGTACTTC. It translates to CASSLLIGVTYEQYF.

This chain uses TRBV19 with TRBJ2-2; D is unresolved. The CDR3 loop spans 14 amino acids. Germline CDR1 is LNHDA and CDR2 is SQIVND (reference sequence). Deletions cut 3 bases from V and 5 bases from J, with 10 bases between. CDR3 protein: CASSMRVLTGELFF. The CDR3 DNA reads TGTGCCAGTAGTATGAGAGTATTGACCGGGGAGCTGTTTTTT.

The chain links TRBV29-1 to TRBJ2-7, with 8 bases aligning to TRBD2. The CDR3 is 13 residues long. Germline CDR1 is SQVTM and CDR2 is ANQGSEA. V lost 4 bases, J lost 0 bases, and 2 bases stayed unmatched. CDR3: CSVVGGDSYEQYF. The CDR3 nucleotides are TGCAGCGTTGTCGGGGGGGACTCCTACGAGCAGTACTTC.

The chain is built from TRBV25-1 and TRBJ2-5; 11 bases align to TRBD1. Germline CDR1 is MGHDK and CDR2 is SYGVNS. The length of the CDR3 is 15 residues. V shed 5 bases, J shed 2 bases, and the junction held 4 bases outside the gene matches. DNA of the CDR3: TGTGCCAGCAGTCGGGGACAGGGGGGACAAGAGACCCAGTACTTC. Protein: CASSRGQGGQETQYF. Full variable domain (outside the CDR3, taken from reference TRBV25-1 and TRBJ2-5): EADIYQTPRYLVIGTGKKITLECSQTMGHDKMYWYQQDPGMELHLIHYSYGVNSTEKGDLSSESTVSRIRTEHFPLTLESARPSHTSQYLCASSRGQGGQETQYFGPGTRLLVL.

The chain uses TRBV29-1 and TRBJ1-2; D unresolved. Germline V gives CDR1 SQVTM, CDR2 ANQGSEA. The germline V and J ends were trimmed by 0 bases and 0 bases, with 14 bases remaining between them. The CDR3 is 16 amino acids. The CDR3 DNA is TGCAGCGTTGAAGAACCGAGCGCGGAAGCTAACTATGGCTACACCTTC. Translating gives CSVEEPSAEANYGYTF. Full variable domain (rest looked up from reference TRBV29-1 and TRBJ1-2): SAVISQKPSRDICQRGTSLTIQCQVDSQVTMMFWYRQQPGQSLTLIATANQGSEATYESGFVIDKFPISRPNLTFSTLTVSNMSPEDSSIYLCSVEEPSAEANYGYTFGSGTRLTVV.

The V and J genes are TRBV2 and TRBJ1-1; D is unresolved. The CDR3 is made up of 12 amino acids. Trimming pared 5 bases from V and 7 bases from J, leaving 11 bases between. Per the germline V gene, CDR1 is SNHLY and CDR2 is FYNNEI. CDR3 sequence: CASSPGRLEAFF. The CDR3 DNA sequence: TGTGCCAGCAGTCCTGGACGGCTTGAAGCTTTCTTT.

J is TRBJ1-2 and V is TRBV7-2; D not resolved. Per germline, CDR1 SGHTA and CDR2 FQGNSA. The germline V and J ends were trimmed by 1 base and 0 bases, with 3 bases remaining between them. This CDR3 has 13 amino acids. The CDR3, as DNA: TGTGCCAGCAGCTTAGGAGCTAACTATGGCTACACCTTC. This sequence encodes CASSLGANYGYTF.

This sequence joins TRBV7-2 and TRBJ1-4; D unclear. The CDR3 covers 16 residues. The V gene lost 5 bases and the J gene lost 0 bases, with 13 bases spanning the gap. Germline-derived CDR1 and CDR2 are SGHTA and FQGNSA. Written as DNA, the CDR3 is TGTGCCAGCAGCCCATCTGGCCGTCCAACTAATGAAAAACTGTTTTTT. Amino acids: CASSPSGRPTNEKLFF.

The chain employs TRBV9 and TRBJ2-3; a possible D gene is TRBD2 (5 bases). Germline CDR1 is SGDLS and CDR2 is YYNGEE. V was clipped by 3 bases and J by 0 bases, with 11 bases between them. The CDR3 is 15 amino acids. CDR3 region: CASSERPSSTDTQYF. DNA of the CDR3: TGTGCCAGCAGCGAGCGGCCTTCTAGCACAGATACGCAGTATTTT.

The rearrangement joins TRBV6-2 or TRBV6-3 to TRBJ1-3, with a tentative D call TRBD1 (5 bases). V dropped 2 bases and J dropped 3 bases, with 14 bases sitting between them. The CDR3 sequence is 16 residues long. CDR1 MNHEY and CDR2 SVGEGT come from the germline V gene. The CDR3 DNA is TGTGCCAGCAGTTACACCATGCGACAGAGTGGAAACACCATATATTTT. It encodes CASSYTMRQSGNTIYF.

The J gene is TRBJ2-7, the V gene TRBV2; 7 bases agree with TRBD1. This CDR3 is built from 13 residues. Looked up from germline, CDR1 is SNHLY and CDR2 is FYNNEI. V shed 10 bases and J 2 bases; nucleotides not matched to a gene: 8. The CDR3 is CATGEDRAYEQYF. The CDR3 coding sequence is TGTGCCACCGGGGAAGACAGGGCCTACGAGCAGTACTTC.

This clone appeared a few times. The CDR3 DNA reads TGTGCCAGCAGCTTCACAGGGAAAAGACGAGGAAACACCATATATTTT. Residues: CASSFTGKRRGNTIYF. The chain couples TRBV5-6 to TRBJ1-3, with D maybe TRBD1 (6 bases). The germline V gene has CDR1 SGHDT and CDR2 YYEEEE. The V gene lost 2 bases and the J gene lost 4 bases, with 16 bases spanning the gap. This CDR3 has 16 amino acids.

This chain connects TRBV28 to TRBJ1-3; D gene ambiguous. V lost 2 bases and J lost 2, with 7 bases in between. The CDR3 has 14 residues. CDR1 is MDHEN, CDR2 SYDVKM, per germline. In nucleotides, the CDR3 is TGTGCCAGCAGTTTAACTTCCGCTGGAAACACCATATATTTT. Its protein is CASSLTSAGNTIYF. The whole variable domain, filled in from reference TRBV28 and TRBJ1-3, reads DVKVTQSSRYLVKRTGEKVFLECVQDMDHENMFWYRQDPGLGLRLIYFSYDVKMKEKGDIPEGYSVSREKKERFSLILESASTNQTSMYLCASSLTSAGNTIYFGEGSWLTVV.

V is TRBV9 and J is TRBJ2-3, with D unresolved. The germline V and J ends were trimmed by 1 base and 2 bases, with 11 bases remaining between them. The CDR3 is 15 amino acids. Germline lookup yields CDR1 SGDLS and CDR2 YYNGEE. This chain's CDR3 is CASSVSRKLTDTQYF. CDR3 coding DNA: TGTGCCAGCAGCGTATCTCGGAAACTCACAGATACGCAGTATTTT.

For this clone: One end of the junction does not line up with germline, which may come from a read error. This chain connects TRBV15 to TRBJ2-1, with 11 bases fitting TRBD2. Germline CDR1 is LNHNV and CDR2 is YYDKDF (reference sequence). CDR3 size: 12 residues. This CDR3 reads CATSRPTSGIIF. In nucleotides, the CDR3 is TGTGCCACCAGCCGACCGACTAGCGGGATTATCTTC.

The J gene is TRBJ2-7, the V gene TRBV6-6; TRBD1 matches at 10 bases. The CDR3 length is 15 residues. Per the germline V gene, CDR1 is MNHNY and CDR2 is SVGAGI (reference sequence). Trimming removed 7 bases from V and 0 bases from J; junction bases left unmatched: 6. CDR3 nucleotides: TGTGCCAGCACGGGACAGGGGTTTAGCTCCTACGAGCAGTACTTC. This sequence encodes CASTGQGFSSYEQYF.

V gene TRBV2 combines with J gene TRBJ1-1; D is unresolved. Germline CDR1 reads SNHLY; CDR2 reads FYNNEI. There are 13 residues in the CDR3. Trimming took 5 bases from V and 7 from J, leaving 14 bases between them. DNA of the CDR3: TGTGCCAGCAGTAAGGACTGGAACTATGAAGCTTTCTTT. Its translation: CASSKDWNYEAFF.

J is TRBJ2-5 and V is TRBV12-3 or TRBV12-4; D unresolved. CDR3 length: 13 residues. Trimming took off 3 bases at V and 4 bases at J, with 9 bases between the two ends. The CDR3: CASSFRQPETQYF. The CDR3 DNA reads TGTGCCAGCAGTTTCCGGCAGCCAGAGACCCAGTACTTC.

V usage is TRBV11-3 and J usage is TRBJ2-7; D is perhaps TRBD2 (5 bases). The CDR3 sequence is 14 residues long. With 1 base removed from V and 2 bases from J, the gap between germline ends came to 9 bases. Germline CDR1 and CDR2: SGHNT and YENEEA. The CDR3 coding sequence is TGTGCCAGCAGCTTAGGAGGGAGTACCTACGAGCAGTACTTC. This sequence encodes CASSLGGSTYEQYF. The full variable domain, with the rest looked up from reference TRBV11-3 and TRBJ2-7, is EAGVVQSPRYKIIEKKQPVAFWCNPISGHNTLYWYLQNLGQGPELLIRYENEEAVDDSQLPKDRFSAERLKGVDSTLKIQPAELGDSAVYLCASSLGGSTYEQYFGPGTRLTVT.

The J gene is TRBJ2-1, the V gene TRBV6-2 or TRBV6-3, with D unclear. Per the germline V gene, CDR1 is MNHEY and CDR2 is SVGEGT. The CDR3 contains 14 residues. The ends were cut back, 0 bases at V and 8 bases at J, with 11 bases in the middle. CDR3: CASSYSGPRDEQFF. In DNA, the CDR3 is TGTGCCAGCAGTTACTCAGGGCCTAGGGATGAGCAGTTCTTC.

This clone appeared once. V is TRBV19 and J is TRBJ2-7; 11 bases are shared with TRBD2. J lost 0 bases, V lost 2 bases, and 6 bases had no gene match. Per germline, CDR1 LNHDA and CDR2 SQIVND (reference sequence). The CDR3 spans 17 residues. CDR3 nucleotide sequence: TGTGCCAGTAGTATACTAGCGGGAGGAGTTGGCTCCTACGAGCAGTACTTC. Encoded protein: CASSILAGGVGSYEQYF.